The clone carrying this T cell receptor (beta chain) appeared a few times. The antigen remains undetermined. This entry comes from a study of cytomegalovirus exposure and HLA in healthy donors. Study conclusions and caveats: In an earlier analysis, most TCR beta V segments were productive about 87% or about 30% of the time. A later analysis by the authors found several of the most significant clusters apparently linked to common viral pathogens.

With 60 Vbeta and 13 Jbeta primers, the PCR was carried out. As processed by the authors: An analysis that came later counted tens of millions of unique TCR beta chains, around 12 million shared. TCRdb keeps only in-frame clones here, not all; method: immunoSEQ multiplex PCR. That table is the source of V, J and clone size, and D and trimming were worked out from the DNA. In the table there are roughly 160,000 clones, approximately 73% of which are singletons. Germline V gene sequence: CDR1 MNHEY, CDR2 SVGAGI. This CDR3 has 14 amino acids. V lost 6 bases and J lost 6, with 14 bases in between. Sequenced input: PBMCs. This receptor was taken from a woman aged 18-29 years in good health and CMV-seropositive. The rearrangement joins TRBV6-5 to TRBJ2-2, with D possibly being TRBD2 (5 bases). The DNA for the CDR3 is TGTGCCAGCAGAGTCGTGGAGGCCGCCGGGGAGCTGTTTTTT. As protein: CASRVVEAAGELFF.